The clone carrying this TCR beta chain was recorded only once. The antigen remains undetermined. The sample belongs to a study of shared clonotypes between healthy human individuals. Study information: Donor composition was a couple of women and three men, aged 18 to 49. Per-donor plates numbered three CD4 naive, three CD4 memory, two CD8 naive and one CD8 memory. Study results and caveats: A reduction in generation probabilities was seen for non-shared clonotypes relative to those shared by all four donors.

Some clones are missing from TCRdb's copy, which holds only in-frame ones; the method was immunoSEQ multiplex PCR. The table lists more than 2,000,000 clones, about 92% of them singletons. V was pared by 8 bases and J by 0 bases, with 9 bases between. Germline V gene data show CDR1 as MDHEN and CDR2 as SYDVKM. CDR3 length: 13 amino acids. This chain uses TRBV28 with TRBJ2-3; the D is unclear. The material sequenced was naive CD4+ T cells sorted from blood. Subset in this sample: CD45RA+ positively selected. The sequence was obtained from a man aged 18 to 35 in good health. The CDR3 reads CASGSPSTDTQYF. As DNA, the CDR3 is TGTGCCAGCGGTAGCCCTAGCACAGATACGCAGTATTTT. The variable domain in full, with the rest retrieved from reference TRBV28 and TRBJ2-3, is DVKVTQSSRYLVKRTGEKVFLECVQDMDHENMFWYRQDPGLGLRLIYFSYDVKMKEKGDIPEGYSVSREKKERFSLILESASTNQTSMYLCASGSPSTDTQYFGPGTRLTVL.